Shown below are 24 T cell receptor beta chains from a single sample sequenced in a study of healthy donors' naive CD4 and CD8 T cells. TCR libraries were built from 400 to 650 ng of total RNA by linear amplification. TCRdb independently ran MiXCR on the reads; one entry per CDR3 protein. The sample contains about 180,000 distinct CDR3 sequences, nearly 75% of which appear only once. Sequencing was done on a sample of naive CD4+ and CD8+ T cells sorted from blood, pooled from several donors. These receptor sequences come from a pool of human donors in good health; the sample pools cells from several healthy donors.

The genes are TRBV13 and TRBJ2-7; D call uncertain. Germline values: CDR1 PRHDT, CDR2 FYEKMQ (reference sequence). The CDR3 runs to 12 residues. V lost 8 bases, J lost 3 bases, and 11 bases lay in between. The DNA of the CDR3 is TGTGCCAGCTCCACGGGCGGCTACGAGCAGTACTTC. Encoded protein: CASSTGGYEQYF.

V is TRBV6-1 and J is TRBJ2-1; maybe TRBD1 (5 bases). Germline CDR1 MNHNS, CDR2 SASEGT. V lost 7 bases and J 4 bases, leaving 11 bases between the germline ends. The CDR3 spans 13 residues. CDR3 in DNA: TGTGCCAGCACCTCCGACAGATACAATGAGCAGTTCTTC. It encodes CASTSDRYNEQFF.

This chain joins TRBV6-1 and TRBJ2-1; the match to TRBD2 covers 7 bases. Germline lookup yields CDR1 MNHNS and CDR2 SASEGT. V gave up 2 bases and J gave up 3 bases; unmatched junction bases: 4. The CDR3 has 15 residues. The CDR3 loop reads CASSESSGIYNEQFF. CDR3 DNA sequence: TGTGCCAGCAGTGAATCCAGCGGGATCTACAATGAGCAGTTCTTC.

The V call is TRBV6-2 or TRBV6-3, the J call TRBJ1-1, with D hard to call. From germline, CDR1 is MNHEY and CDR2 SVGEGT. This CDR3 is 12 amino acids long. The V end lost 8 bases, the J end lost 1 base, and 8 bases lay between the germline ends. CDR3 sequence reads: CASRTPNTEAFF. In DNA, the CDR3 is TGTGCCAGCCGGACGCCGAACACTGAAGCTTTCTTT.

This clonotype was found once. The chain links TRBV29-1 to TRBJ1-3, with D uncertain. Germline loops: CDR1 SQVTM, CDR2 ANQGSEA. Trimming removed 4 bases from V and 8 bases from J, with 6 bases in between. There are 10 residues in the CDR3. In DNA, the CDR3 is TGCAGCGTTGTGAGTGACACCATATATTTT. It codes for CSVVSDTIYF.

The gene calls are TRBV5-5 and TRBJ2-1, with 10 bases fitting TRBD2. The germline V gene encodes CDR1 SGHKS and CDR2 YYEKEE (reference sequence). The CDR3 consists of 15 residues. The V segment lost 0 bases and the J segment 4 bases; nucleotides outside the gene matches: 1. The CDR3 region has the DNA TGTGCCAGCAGCTTGGCTAGCGGGGGTTACAATGAGCAGTTCTTC. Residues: CASSLASGGYNEQFF. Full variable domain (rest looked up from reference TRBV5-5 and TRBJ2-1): DAGVTQSPTHLIKTRGQQVTLRCSPISGHKSVSWYQQVLGQGPQFIFQYYEKEERGRGNFPDRFSARQFPNYSSELNVNALLLGDSALYLCASSLASGGYNEQFFGPGTRLTVL.

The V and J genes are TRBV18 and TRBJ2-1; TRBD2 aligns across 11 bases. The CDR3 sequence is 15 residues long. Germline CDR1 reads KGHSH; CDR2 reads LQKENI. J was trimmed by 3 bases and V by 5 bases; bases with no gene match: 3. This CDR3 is CASSLLAGDYNEQFF. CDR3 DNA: TGTGCCAGCTCATTACTAGCGGGAGACTACAATGAGCAGTTCTTC.

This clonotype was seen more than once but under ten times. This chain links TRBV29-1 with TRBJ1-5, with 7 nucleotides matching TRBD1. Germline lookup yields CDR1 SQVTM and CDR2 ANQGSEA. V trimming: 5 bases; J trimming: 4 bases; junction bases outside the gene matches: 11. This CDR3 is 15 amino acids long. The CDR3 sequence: CSVTIRQGLNQPQHF. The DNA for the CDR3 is TGCAGCGTTACAATTCGACAGGGTCTGAATCAGCCCCAGCATTTT.

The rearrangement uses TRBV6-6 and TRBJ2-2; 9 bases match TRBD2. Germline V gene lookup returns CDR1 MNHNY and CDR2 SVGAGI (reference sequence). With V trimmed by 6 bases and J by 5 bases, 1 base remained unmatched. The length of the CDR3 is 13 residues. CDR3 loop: CASRTSGTGELFF. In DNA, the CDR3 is TGTGCCAGCAGGACTAGCGGTACCGGGGAGCTGTTTTTT.

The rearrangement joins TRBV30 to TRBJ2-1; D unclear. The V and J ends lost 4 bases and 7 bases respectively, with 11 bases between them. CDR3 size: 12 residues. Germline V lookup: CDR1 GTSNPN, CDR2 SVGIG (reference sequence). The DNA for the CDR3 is TGTGCCTGGAACTCCCGAGGTAATGAGCAGTTCTTC. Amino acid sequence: CAWNSRGNEQFF.

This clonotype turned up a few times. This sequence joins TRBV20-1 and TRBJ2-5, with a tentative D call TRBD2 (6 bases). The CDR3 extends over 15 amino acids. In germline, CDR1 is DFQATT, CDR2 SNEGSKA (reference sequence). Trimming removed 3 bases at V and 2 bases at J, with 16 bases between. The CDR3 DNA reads TGCAGTGCTAGGGGGGACTCTCTAGTACAAGAGACCCAGTACTTC. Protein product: CSARGDSLVQETQYF.

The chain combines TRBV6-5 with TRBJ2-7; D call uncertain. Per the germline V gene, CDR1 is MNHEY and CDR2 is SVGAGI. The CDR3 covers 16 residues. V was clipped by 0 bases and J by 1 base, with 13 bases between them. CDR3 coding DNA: TGTGCCAGCAGTTACTCGGGCAGGAAAGCGTCCTACGAGCAGTACTTC. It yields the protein CASSYSGRKASYEQYF.

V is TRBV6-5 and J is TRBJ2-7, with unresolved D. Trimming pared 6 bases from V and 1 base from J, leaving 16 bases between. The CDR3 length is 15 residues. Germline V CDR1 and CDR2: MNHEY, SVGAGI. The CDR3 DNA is TGTGCCAGCAGACTGGACCCGAAAGGTTCCTACGAGCAGTACTTC. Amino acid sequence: CASRLDPKGSYEQYF.

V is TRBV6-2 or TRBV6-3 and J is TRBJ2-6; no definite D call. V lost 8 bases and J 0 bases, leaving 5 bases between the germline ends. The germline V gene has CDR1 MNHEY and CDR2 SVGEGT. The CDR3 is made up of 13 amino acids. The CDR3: CASVRSGANVLTF. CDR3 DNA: TGTGCCAGCGTCCGCTCTGGGGCCAACGTCCTGACTTTC.

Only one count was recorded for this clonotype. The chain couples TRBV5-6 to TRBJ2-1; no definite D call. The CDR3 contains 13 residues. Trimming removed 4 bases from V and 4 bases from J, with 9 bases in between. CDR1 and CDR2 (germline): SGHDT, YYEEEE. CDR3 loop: CASSNAGYNEQFF. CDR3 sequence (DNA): TGTGCCAGCAGCAATGCAGGATACAATGAGCAGTTCTTC. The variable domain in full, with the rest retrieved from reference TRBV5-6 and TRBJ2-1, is DAGVTQSPTHLIKTRGQQVTLRCSPKSGHDTVSWYQQALGQGPQFIFQYYEEEERQRGNFPDRFSGHQFPNYSSELNVNALLLGDSALYLCASSNAGYNEQFFGPGTRLTVL.

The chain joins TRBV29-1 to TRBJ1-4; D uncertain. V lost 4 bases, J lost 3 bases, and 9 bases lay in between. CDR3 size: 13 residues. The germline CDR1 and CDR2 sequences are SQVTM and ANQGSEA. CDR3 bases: TGCAGCGTTGTTGGGAGTTCTAATGAAAAACTGTTTTTT. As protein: CSVVGSSNEKLFF.

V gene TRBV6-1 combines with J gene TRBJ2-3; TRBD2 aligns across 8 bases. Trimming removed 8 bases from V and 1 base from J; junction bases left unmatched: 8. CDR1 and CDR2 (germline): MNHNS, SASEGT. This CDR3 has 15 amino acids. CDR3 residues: CASSKPAGGTDTQYF. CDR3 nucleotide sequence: TGTGCCAGCTCCAAGCCAGCGGGGGGCACAGATACGCAGTATTTT.

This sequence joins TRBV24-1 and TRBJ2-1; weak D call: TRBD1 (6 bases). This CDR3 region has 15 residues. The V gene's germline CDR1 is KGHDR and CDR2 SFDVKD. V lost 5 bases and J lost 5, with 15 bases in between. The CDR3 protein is CATSGRGQQNNEQFF. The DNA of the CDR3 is TGTGCCACCAGTGGAAGAGGACAGCAGAACAATGAGCAGTTCTTC.

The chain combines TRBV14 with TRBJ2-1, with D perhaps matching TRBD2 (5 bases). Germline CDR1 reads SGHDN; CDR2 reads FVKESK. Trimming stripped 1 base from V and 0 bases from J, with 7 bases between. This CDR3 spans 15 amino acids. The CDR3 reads CASSQAEGSYNEQFF. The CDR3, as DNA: TGTGCCAGCAGCCAAGCTGAGGGCTCCTACAATGAGCAGTTCTTC.

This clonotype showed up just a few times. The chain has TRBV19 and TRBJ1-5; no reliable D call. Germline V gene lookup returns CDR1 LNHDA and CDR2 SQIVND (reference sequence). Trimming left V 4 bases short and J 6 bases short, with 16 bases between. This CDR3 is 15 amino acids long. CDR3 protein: CASSTTNPISQPQHF. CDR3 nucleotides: TGTGCCAGTAGTACCACAAACCCTATTTCTCAGCCCCAGCATTTT. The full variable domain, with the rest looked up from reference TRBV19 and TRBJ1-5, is DGGITQSPKYLFRKEGQNVTLSCEQNLNHDAMYWYRQDPGQGLRLIYYSQIVNDFQKGDIAEGYSVSREKKESFPLTVTSAQKNPTAFYLCASSTTNPISQPQHFGDGTRLSIL.

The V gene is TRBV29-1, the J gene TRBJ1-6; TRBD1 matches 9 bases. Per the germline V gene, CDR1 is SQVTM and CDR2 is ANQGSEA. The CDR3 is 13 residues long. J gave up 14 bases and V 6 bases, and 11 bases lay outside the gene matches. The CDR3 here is CSVLRGQGSSLHF. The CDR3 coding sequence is TGCAGCGTGCTCCGAGGACAGGGGAGTTCCCTCCACTTT.

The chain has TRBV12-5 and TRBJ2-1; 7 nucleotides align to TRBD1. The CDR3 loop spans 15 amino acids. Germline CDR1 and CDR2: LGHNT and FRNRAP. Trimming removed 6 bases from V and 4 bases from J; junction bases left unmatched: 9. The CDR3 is CASGPTGAGYNEQFF. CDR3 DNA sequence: TGTGCTAGTGGCCCCACAGGGGCCGGATACAATGAGCAGTTCTTC.

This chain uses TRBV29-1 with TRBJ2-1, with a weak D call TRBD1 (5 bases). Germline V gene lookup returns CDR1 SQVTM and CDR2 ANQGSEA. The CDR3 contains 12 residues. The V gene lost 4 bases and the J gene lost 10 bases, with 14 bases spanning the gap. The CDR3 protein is CSVANRTYEQFF. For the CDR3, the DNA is TGCAGCGTTGCAAACAGGACCTACGAGCAGTTCTTC.

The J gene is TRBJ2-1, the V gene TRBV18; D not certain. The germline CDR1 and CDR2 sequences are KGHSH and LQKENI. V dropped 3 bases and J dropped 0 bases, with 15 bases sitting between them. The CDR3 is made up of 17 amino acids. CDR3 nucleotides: TGTGCCAGCTCACCCCCAGGTGGGTTGAGCTCCTACAATGAGCAGTTCTTC. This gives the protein CASSPPGGLSSYNEQFF.